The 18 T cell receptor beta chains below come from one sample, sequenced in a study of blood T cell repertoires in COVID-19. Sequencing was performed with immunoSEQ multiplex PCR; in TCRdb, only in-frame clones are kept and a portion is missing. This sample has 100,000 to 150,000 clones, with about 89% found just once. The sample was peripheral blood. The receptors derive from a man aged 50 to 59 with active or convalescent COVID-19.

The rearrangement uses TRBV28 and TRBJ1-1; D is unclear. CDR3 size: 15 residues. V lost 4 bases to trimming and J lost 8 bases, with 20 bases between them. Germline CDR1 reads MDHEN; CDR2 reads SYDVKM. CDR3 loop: CASSSPREVASEAFF. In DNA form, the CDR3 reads TGTGCCAGCAGTTCCCCCCGGGAGGTGGCTTCGGAAGCTTTCTTT.

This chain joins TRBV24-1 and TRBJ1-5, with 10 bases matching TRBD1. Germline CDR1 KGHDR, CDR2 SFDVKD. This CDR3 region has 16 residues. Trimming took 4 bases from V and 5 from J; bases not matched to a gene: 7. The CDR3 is CATSEAGQGSDQPQHF. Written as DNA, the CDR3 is TGTGCCACCAGTGAGGCGGGACAGGGGTCTGATCAGCCCCAGCATTTT.

CDR3 sequence: CASSPQAGGSSYNSPLHF. Here the CDR3 DNA reads TGTGCCAGCAGTCCCCAGGCGGGGGGAAGCTCCTATAATTCACCCCTCCACTTT. The rearrangement links TRBV6-6 to TRBJ1-6; TRBD1 might be the D (5 bases). The V end lost 5 bases, the J end lost 0 bases, and 17 bases lay between the germline ends. CDR1 and CDR2 from the germline V gene are MNHNY and SVGAGI (reference sequence). This CDR3 has 18 residues.

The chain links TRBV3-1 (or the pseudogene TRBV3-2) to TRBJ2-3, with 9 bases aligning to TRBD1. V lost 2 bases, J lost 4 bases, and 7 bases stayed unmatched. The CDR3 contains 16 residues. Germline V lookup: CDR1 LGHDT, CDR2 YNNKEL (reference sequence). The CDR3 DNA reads TGTGCCAGCAGCCAACAGCCTTGGACAGGGGCAGATACGCAGTATTTT. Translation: CASSQQPWTGADTQYF.

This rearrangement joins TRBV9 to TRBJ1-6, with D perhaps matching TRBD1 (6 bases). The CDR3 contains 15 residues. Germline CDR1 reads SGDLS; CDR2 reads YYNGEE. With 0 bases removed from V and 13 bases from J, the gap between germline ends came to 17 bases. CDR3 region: CASSVATQGLGPLHF. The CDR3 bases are TGTGCCAGCAGCGTAGCAACACAGGGCTTGGGGCCCCTCCACTTT.

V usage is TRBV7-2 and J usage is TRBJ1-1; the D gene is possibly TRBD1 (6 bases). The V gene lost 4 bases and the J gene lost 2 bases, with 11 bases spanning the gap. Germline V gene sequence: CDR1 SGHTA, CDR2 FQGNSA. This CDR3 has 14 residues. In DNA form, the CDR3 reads TGTGCCAGCAGCTACAGACAGGACAACACTGAAGCTTTCTTT. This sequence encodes CASSYRQDNTEAFF. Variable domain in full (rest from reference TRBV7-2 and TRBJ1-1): GAGVSQSPSNKVTEKGKDVELRCDPISGHTALYWYRQSLGQGLEFLIYFQGNSAPDKSGLPSDRFSAERTGGSVSTLTIQRTQQEDSAVYLCASSYRQDNTEAFFGQGTRLTVV.

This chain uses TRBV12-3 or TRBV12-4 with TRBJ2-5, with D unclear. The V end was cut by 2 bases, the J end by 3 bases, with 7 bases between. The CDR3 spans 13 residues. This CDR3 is CASSLFREETQYF. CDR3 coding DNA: TGTGCCAGCAGTTTATTCCGGGAAGAGACCCAGTACTTC.

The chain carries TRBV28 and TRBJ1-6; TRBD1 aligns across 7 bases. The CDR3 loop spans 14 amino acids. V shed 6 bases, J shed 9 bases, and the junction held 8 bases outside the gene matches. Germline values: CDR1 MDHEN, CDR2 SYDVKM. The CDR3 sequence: CASSPTGPGSPLHF. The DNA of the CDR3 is TGTGCCAGCAGCCCGACAGGGCCTGGTTCACCCCTCCACTTT.

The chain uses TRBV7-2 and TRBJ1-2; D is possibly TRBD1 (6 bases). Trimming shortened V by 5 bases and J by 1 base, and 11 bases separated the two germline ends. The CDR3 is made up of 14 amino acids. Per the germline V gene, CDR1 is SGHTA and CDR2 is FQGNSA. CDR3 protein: CASSPQGGNYGYTF. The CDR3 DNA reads TGTGCCAGCAGCCCACAGGGTGGTAACTATGGCTACACCTTC.

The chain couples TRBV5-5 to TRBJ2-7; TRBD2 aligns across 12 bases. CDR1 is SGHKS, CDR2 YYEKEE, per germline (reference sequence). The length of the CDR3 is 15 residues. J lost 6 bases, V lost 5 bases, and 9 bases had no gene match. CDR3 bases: TGTGCCAGCAGTTCTAGCGGGAGGGAGCGGGCCGAGCAGTACTTC. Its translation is CASSSSGRERAEQYF. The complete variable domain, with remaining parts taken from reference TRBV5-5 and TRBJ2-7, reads DAGVTQSPTHLIKTRGQQVTLRCSPISGHKSVSWYQQVLGQGPQFIFQYYEKEERGRGNFPDRFSARQFPNYSSELNVNALLLGDSALYLCASSSSGRERAEQYFGPGTRLTVT.

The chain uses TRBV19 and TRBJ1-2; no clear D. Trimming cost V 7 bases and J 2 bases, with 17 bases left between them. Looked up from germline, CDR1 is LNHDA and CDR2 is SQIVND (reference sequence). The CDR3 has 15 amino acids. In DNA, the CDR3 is TGTGCCAGTATTAAGTGGGCAGATTTAAACTATGGCTACACCTTC. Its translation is CASIKWADLNYGYTF.

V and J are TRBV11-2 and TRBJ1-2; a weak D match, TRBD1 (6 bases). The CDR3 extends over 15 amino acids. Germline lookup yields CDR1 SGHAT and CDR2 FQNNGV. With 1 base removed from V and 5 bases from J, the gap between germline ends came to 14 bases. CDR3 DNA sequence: TGTGCCAGCAGCTTAGGTCAGGGGATGCAATATGGCTACACCTTC. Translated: CASSLGQGMQYGYTF.

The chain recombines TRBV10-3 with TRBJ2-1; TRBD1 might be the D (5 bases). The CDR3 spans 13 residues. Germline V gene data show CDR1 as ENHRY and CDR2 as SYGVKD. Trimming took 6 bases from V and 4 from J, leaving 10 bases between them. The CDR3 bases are TGTGCCATCAGCCAAGGGGAATACAATGAGCAGTTCTTC. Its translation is CAISQGEYNEQFF.

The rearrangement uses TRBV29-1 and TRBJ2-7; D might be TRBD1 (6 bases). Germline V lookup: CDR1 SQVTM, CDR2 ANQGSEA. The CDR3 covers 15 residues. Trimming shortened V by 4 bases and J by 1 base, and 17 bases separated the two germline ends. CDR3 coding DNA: TGCAGCGTTGCATCGGACAGATATTTTTCCTACGAGCAGTACTTC. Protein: CSVASDRYFSYEQYF.

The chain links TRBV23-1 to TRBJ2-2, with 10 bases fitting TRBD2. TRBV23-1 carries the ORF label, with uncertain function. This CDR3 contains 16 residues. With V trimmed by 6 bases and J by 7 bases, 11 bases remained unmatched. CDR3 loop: CASSPPSGGVGGELFF. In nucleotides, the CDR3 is TGCGCCAGCAGCCCCCCCAGCGGGGGGGTCGGCGGGGAGCTGTTTTTT.

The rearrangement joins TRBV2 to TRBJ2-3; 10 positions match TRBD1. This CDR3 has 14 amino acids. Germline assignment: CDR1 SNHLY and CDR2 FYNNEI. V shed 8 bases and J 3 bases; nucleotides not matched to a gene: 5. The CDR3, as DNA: TGTGCCAGCCGCCGGGACAGGGGAACAGATACGCAGTATTTT. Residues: CASRRDRGTDTQYF.

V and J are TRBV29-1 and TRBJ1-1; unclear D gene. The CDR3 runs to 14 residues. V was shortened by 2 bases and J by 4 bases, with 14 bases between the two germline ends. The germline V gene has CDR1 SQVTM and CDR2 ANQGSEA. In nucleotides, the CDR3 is TGCAGCGTTGAAATAGCGGGTACTGGCACTGAAGCTTTCTTT. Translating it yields CSVEIAGTGTEAFF.

CDR3 sequence: CASSLEVRANTEAFF. In DNA, the CDR3 is TGTGCCAGCAGCTTAGAGGTCAGGGCGAACACTGAAGCTTTCTTT. This chain uses TRBV11-2 with TRBJ1-1, with D possibly matching TRBD1 (5 bases). CDR1 and CDR2 from the germline V gene are SGHAT and FQNNGV. The V end was cut by 0 bases, the J end by 1 base, with 9 bases between. This CDR3 region has 15 residues.